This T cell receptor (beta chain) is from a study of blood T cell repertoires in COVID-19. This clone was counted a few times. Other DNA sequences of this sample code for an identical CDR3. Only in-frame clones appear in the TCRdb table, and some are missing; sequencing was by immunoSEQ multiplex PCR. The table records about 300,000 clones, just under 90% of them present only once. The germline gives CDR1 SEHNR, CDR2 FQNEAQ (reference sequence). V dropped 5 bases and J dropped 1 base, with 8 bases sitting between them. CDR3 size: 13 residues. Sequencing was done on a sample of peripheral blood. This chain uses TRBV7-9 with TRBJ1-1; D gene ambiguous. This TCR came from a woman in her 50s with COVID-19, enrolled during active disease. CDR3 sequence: CASSLRGNTEAFF. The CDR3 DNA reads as TGTGCCAGCAGCCTACGGGGGAACACTGAAGCTTTCTTT. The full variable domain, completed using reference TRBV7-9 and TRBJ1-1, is DTGVSQNPRHKITKRGQNVTFRCDPISEHNRLYWYRQTLGQGPEFLTYFQNEAQLEKSRLLSDRFSAERPKGSFSTLEIQRTEQGDSAMYLCASSLRGNTEAFFGQGTRLTVV.